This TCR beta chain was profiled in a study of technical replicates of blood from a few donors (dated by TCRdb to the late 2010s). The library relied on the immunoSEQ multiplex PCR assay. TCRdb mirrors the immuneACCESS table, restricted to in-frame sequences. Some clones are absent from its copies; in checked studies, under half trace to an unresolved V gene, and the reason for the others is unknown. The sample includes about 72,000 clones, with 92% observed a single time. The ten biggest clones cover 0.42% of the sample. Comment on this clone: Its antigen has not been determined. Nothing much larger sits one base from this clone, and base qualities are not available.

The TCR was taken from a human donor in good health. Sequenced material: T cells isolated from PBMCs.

DNA sequence: TGTGCCAGCAGTAGCGGTCTCTCCTACGAGCAGTACTTC. Its protein product is CASSSGLSYEQYF. The chain employs TRBV27 and TRBJ2-7; TRBD2 might be the D gene, on 5 matching bases. Deletion took 5 bases off V and 0 bases off J, with a span of 8 bases between the germline ends. The CDR3 starts with the cysteine, ends with the phenylalanine, and has 13 residues. The DNA shown is the 39-base CDR3, in frame from base 1. The germline V gene (reference sequence) sets CDR1 to MNHEY and CDR2 to SMNVEV.